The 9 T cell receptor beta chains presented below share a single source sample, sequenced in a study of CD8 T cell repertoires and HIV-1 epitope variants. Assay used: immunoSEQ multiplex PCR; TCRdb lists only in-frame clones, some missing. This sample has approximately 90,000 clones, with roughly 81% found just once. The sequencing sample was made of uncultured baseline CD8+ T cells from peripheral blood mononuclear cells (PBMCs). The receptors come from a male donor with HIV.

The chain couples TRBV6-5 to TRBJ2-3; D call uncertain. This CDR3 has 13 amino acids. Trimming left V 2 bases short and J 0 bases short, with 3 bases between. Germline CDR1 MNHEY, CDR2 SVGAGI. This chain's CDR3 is CASSYSSTDTQYF. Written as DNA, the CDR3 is TGTGCCAGCAGTTACAGTAGCACAGATACGCAGTATTTT.

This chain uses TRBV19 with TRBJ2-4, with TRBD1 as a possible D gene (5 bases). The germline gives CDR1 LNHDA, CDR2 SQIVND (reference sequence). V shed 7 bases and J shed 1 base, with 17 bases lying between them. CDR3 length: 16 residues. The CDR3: CASTQPQGLAKNIQYF. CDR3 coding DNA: TGTGCCAGTACCCAACCCCAGGGATTGGCCAAAAACATTCAGTACTTC.

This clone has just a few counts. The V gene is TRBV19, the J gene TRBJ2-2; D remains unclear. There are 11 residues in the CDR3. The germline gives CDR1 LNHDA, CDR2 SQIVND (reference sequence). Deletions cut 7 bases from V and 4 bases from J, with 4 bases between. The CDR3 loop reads CASTRTGELFF. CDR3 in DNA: TGTGCCAGTACGCGCACCGGGGAGCTGTTTTTT.

The CDR3 sequence is CASSLGSPRSGELFF. CDR3 nucleotides: TGTGCCAGCAGCTTGGGCTCGCCGCGGTCCGGGGAGCTGTTTTTT. This rearrangement joins TRBV11-3 to TRBJ2-2; D is unresolved. The CDR3 runs to 15 residues. Germline-derived CDR1 and CDR2 are SGHNT and YENEEA. Trimming cost V 3 bases and J 6 bases, with 14 bases left between them.

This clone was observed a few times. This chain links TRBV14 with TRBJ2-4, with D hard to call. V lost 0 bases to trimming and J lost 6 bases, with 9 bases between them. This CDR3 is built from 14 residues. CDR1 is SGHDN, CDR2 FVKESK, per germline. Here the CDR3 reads CASSQDIGRNIQYF. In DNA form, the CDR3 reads TGTGCCAGCAGCCAAGATATCGGACGAAACATTCAGTACTTC.

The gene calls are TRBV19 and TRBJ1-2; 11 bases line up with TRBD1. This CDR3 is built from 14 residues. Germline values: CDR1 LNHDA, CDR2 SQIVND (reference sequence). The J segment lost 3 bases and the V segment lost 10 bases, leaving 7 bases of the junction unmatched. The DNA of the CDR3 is TGTGCCACTACCGGGACAGGGGGGTACTATGGCTACACCTTC. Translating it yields CATTGTGGYYGYTF.

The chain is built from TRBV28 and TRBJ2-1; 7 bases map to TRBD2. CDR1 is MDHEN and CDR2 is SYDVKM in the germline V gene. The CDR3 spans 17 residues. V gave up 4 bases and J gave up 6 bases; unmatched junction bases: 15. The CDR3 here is CASSSSLAGVGGNEQFF. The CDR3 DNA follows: TGTGCCAGCAGTTCAAGCCTGGCGGGAGTGGGAGGCAATGAGCAGTTCTTC. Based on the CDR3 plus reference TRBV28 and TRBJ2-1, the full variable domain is DVKVTQSSRYLVKRTGEKVFLECVQDMDHENMFWYRQDPGLGLRLIYFSYDVKMKEKGDIPEGYSVSREKKERFSLILESASTNQTSMYLCASSSSLAGVGGNEQFFGPGTRLTVL.

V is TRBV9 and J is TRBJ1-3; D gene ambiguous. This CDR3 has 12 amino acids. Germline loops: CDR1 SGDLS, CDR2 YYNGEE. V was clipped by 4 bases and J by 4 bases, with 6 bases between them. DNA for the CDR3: TGTGCCAGCAGCCCCCCCGGAAACACCATATATTTT. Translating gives CASSPPGNTIYF.

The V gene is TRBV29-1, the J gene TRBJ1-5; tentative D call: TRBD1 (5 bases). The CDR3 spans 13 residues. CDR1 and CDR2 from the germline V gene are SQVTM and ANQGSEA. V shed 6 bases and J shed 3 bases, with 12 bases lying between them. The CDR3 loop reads CSVSGGFNQPQHF. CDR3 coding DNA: TGCAGCGTGTCCGGGGGGTTCAATCAGCCCCAGCATTTT.